This TCR beta chain originates from a study of human T cells and chemical hapten exposure. Study-level information: Alopecia areata, totalis or universalis affected patients, mainly female. Study-wide points: Expanded TCRs formed significantly more large CDR3 similarity clusters than controls.

TCRdb recomputed calls from the RACE reads with MiXCR, one row per CDR3 protein. The sample has about 80,000 distinct CDR3 sequences; about 10% are singletons. Time point given: patch test 2, 6 weeks after DPC sensitization. Treatment denoted: therapeutic diphenylcyclopropenone sensitization with weekly scalp DPC. This clonotype appeared many times. Its antigen is currently unknown. Sequencing used whole blood, obtained in connection with sensitization to the hapten diphenylcyclopropenone (DPC). The clonotype was recovered from a woman younger than 45 with alopecia areata. Some clones in this sample may be carry-over from other donors' samples.

The CDR3 reads CASSPDRLAGGTDTQYF. The CDR3 nucleotides are TGTGCCAGCAGCCCCGATCGACTAGCGGGGGGCACAGATACGCAGTATTTT. The rearrangement links TRBV7-9 to TRBJ2-3; TRBD2 aligns across 12 bases. V shed 5 bases and J 1 base; nucleotides not matched to a gene: 7. In germline, CDR1 is SEHNR, CDR2 FQNEAQ (reference sequence). The CDR3 runs to 17 residues.